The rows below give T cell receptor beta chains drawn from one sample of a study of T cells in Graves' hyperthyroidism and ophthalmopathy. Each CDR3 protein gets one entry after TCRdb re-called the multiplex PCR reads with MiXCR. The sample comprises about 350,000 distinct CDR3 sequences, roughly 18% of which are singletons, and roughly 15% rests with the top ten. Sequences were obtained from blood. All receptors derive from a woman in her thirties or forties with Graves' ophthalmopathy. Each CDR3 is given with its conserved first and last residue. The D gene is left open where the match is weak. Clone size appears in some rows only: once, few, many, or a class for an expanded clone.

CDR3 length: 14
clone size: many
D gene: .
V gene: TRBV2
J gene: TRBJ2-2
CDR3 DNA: TGTGCCAGCCAACAGGACAAGTTAGACGGGGAGCTGTTTTTT
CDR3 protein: CASQQDKLDGELFF

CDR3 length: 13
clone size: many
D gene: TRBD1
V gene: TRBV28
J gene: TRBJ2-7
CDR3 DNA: TGTGCCAGCAGCCAGGCGGACAGGGGCGAGCAGTACTTC
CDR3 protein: CASSQADRGEQYF

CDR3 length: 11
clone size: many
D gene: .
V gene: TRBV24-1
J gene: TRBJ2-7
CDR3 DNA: TGTGCCACCAGTGGAGGCGGCGAGCAGTACTTC
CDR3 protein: CATSGGGEQYF

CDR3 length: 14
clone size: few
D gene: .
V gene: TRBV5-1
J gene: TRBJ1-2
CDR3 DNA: TGCGCCAGCAGCTCTGTCGGACCCTTGGATGGCTACATCTTC
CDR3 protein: CASSSVGPLDGYIF

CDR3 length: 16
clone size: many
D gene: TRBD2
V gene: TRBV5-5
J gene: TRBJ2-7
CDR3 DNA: TGTGCCAGCACCTGGGGGACTAGCGGCGGCGTGCACGAGCAGTACTTC
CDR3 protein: CASTWGTSGGVHEQYF

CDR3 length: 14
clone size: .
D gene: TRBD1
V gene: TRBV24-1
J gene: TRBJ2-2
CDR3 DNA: TGTGCCACCAGTGAGACAGGGGGGACCGGGGAGCTGTTTTTT
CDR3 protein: CATSETGGTGELFF

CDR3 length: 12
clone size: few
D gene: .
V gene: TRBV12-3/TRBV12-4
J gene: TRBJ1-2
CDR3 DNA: TGTGCCAGCAGACAATCTAACTATGGCTACACCTTC
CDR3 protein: CASRQSNYGYTF

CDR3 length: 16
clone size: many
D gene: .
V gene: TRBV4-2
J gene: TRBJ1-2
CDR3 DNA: TGTGCCAGCAGCCAAGGCCTAGAGGACCTTAACTATGGCTACACCTTC
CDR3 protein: CASSQGLEDLNYGYTF

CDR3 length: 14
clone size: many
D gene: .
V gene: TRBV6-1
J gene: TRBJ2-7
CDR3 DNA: TGTGCCAGCAGTGAGTGGCAGACCAACTACGAGCAGTACTTC
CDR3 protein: CASSEWQTNYEQYF

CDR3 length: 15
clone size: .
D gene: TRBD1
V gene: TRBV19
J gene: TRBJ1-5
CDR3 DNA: TGTGCCAGTAGTACCCACCGGGACAGCTATCAGCCCCAGCATTTT
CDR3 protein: CASSTHRDSYQPQHF

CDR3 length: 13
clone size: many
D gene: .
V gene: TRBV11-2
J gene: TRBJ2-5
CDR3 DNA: TGTGCCAGCACCCCTTTCTGGTCTGAGACCCAGTACTTC
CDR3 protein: CASTPFWSETQYF

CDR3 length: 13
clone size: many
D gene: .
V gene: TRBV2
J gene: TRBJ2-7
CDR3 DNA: TGTGCCAGCAGTGAAGCGACGTGGGACGAGCAGTACTTC
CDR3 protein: CASSEATWDEQYF

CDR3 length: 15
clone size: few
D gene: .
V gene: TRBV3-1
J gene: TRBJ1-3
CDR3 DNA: TGTGCCAGCAGCCAAAGAGGAAGCTCTGGAAACACCATATATTTT
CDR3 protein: CASSQRGSSGNTIYF

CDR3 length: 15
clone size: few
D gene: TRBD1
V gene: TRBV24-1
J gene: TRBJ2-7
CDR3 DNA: TGTGCCACCAGTGACCCCCGGGACAGCATCTACGAGCAGTACTTC
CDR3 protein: CATSDPRDSIYEQYF

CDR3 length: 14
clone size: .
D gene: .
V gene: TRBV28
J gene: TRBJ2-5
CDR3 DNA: TGTGCCAGCAGTTACCTCGGACAGAGAGAGACCCAGTACTTC
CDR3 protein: CASSYLGQRETQYF

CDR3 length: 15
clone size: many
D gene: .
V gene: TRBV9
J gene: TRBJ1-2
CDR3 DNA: TGTGCCAGCAGCGTAGGTAGTCAGGCGAGGTATGGCTACACCTTC
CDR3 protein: CASSVGSQARYGYTF

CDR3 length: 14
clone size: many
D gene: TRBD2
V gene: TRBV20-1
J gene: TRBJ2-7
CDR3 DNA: TGCAGTGCTAGATGGGGGGGAGGTTCCTACGAGCAGTACTTC
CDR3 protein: CSARWGGGSYEQYF

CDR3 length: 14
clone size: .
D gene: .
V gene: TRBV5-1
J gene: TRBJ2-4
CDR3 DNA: TGCGCCAGCAGCTTGAATATAGCCAAAAACATTCAGTACTTC
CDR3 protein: CASSLNIAKNIQYF

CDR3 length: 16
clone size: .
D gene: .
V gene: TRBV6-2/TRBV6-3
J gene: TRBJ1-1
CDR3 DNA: TGTGCCAGCAGGTCCTCCCGACGGAAGGGAAACACTGAAGCTTTCTTT
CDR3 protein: CASRSSRRKGNTEAFF

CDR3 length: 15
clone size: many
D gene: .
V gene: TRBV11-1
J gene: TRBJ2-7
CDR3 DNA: TGTGCCAGCAGCTTAGACCCAGGACACCTATACGAGCAGTACTTC
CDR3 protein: CASSLDPGHLYEQYF

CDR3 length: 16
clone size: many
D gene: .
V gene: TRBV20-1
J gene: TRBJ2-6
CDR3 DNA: TGCAGTGCTAGCACCGGAGCCGTCACTGGGGCCAACGTCCTGACTTTC
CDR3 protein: CSASTGAVTGANVLTF

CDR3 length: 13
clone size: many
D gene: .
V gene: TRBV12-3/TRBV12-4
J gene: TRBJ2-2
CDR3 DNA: TGTGCCAGCCCCCGACAGGTTACCGGGGAGCTGTTTTTT
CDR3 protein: CASPRQVTGELFF

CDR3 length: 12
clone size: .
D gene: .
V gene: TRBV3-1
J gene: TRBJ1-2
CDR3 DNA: TGTGCCAGCAGCCAAGATCGGAGGAGATGCACCTTC
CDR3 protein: CASSQDRRRCTF